This T cell receptor (beta chain) is drawn from a study of blood T cells in healthy people across ages. A second PCR, run for about 6 to 11 cycles, used a sample-barcoded 5' primer plus a J-beta primer mix. Template switching added a 12-random-nucleotide identifier to every cDNA molecule. MiXCR, applied by TCRdb to the 5' RACE reads, yields one record per CDR3 protein. The sample contains about 800,000 distinct CDR3 sequences, about three fifths of which appear only once. The study's findings and limits: Unsorted PBMCs blocked a conclusive comparison of naive and antigen-experienced cells.

There are 16 residues in the CDR3. The germline gives CDR1 DFQATT, CDR2 SNEGSKA (reference sequence). V gave up 5 bases and J gave up 3 bases, with 21 bases separating them. The table lists this clonotype with a count of one. Antigen: not known. The V and J genes are TRBV20-1 and TRBJ2-3; the D gene is possibly TRBD2 (6 bases). Sequenced sample: blood. This TCR was sampled from a man aged 30 to 39 in good health. CDR3 amino acids: CSADTTSRSGTDTQYF. CDR3 coding DNA: TGCAGTGCTGATACTACAAGTCGGAGCGGGACAGATACGCAGTATTTT.